Sequencing of this T cell receptor beta chain was carried out in a study of T cell changes during pregnancy in multiple sclerosis. This CDR3 is 16 amino acids long. Germline values: CDR1 KGHSH, CDR2 LQKENI. Trimming shortened V by 4 bases and J by 1 base, and 13 bases separated the two germline ends. Some clones are missing from TCRdb's copy, which holds only in-frame ones; the method was immunoSEQ multiplex PCR. The sample has over 85,000 clones; about nine tenths are singletons. V is TRBV18 and J is TRBJ1-4; D might be TRBD1 (5 bases). The source was peripheral blood, collected in the second trimester of pregnancy. The clonotype comes from a female donor in good health, enrolled as a control in a pregnancy study. CDR3 sequence: CASSLSAGGTNEKLFF. The DNA for the CDR3 is TGTGCCAGCTCACTATCCGCGGGGGGAACTAATGAAAAACTGTTTTTT.